This TCR beta chain originates from a study of T-cell reconstitution after alpha-beta-depleted transplantation in children. Concerning this clonotype itself: What it recognizes is unknown.

Notes on the study in general: Expanded graft clones, several hundred of them, were reportedly the source of alpha-beta T cells about two months after transplant. TCRbeta diversity was high at day 60 in some patients (a result of surviving recipient T cells and thymic progenitors). T cells produced anew were the main source of T-cell counts and diversity one year after transplant.

The CDR3 extends over 16 amino acids. V lost 5 bases, J lost 1 base, and 8 bases stayed unmatched. As it was prepared, the TCRbeta library received unique molecular identifiers. MiXCR, run by TCRdb on the PCR reads, gives a single entry per CDR3 protein. The sample yields around 420,000 distinct CDR3 sequences, roughly 15% seen once. The V gene is TRBV12-3 or TRBV12-4, the J gene TRBJ2-3; 8 bases fit TRBD1. Sequencing used PBMCs, mostly from graft donor cells, obtained 360 days after TCRalphabeta/CD19-depleted stem cell transplant. The sequence came from a boy under two years old who had a stem cell transplant for Wiskott-Aldrich syndrome, so the T cells may come from the graft donor. CDR3 sequence (DNA): TGTGCCAGCAGTAAGGACAGGGTTTGGGGCACAGATACGCAGTATTTT. It specifies CASSKDRVWGTDTQYF.